This T cell receptor beta chain comes out of a study of cytomegalovirus exposure and HLA in healthy donors. Turning to this clone: Its antigen remains unknown.

J was trimmed by 3 bases and V by 2 bases; bases with no gene match: 3. Germline-derived CDR1 and CDR2 are MNHEY and SVGAGI. The CDR3 covers 15 residues. General study results and limits: The authors listed 150 to 200 TCR beta chains as cytomegalovirus-associated.

Both 60 Vbeta primers and 13 Jbeta primers went into the PCR. Sequenced by immunoSEQ multiplex PCR; TCRdb stores in-frame clones only, minus some. The table has 150,000 to 180,000 clones, around 80% seen once; the top ten hold about 13%. The TCR sequence derives from a man younger than 45 in good health and CMV-seropositive. The rearrangement uses TRBV6-5 and TRBJ1-3; 8 bases match TRBD1. Sequencing was performed on PBMCs. The CDR3 coding sequence is TGTGCCAGCAGTTACACGACAGGGGTTGGAAACACCATATATTTT. Its translation is CASSYTTGVGNTIYF.